These T cell receptor beta chains were read from a single sample in a study of T-cell reconstitution after alpha-beta-depleted transplantation in children. From the PCR reads, TCRdb called clonotypes with MiXCR, one entry per CDR3 protein. The sample consists of about 510,000 distinct CDR3 sequences, approximately 10% of them appearing once. This material consisted of PBMCs, mostly from graft donor cells, taken 180 days after TCRalphabeta/CD19-depleted stem cell transplant. These receptors were taken from a female patient aged 2 to 10 who had a stem cell transplant for aplastic anemia, so the T cells may come from the graft donor. Each CDR3 is given with its conserved first and last residue. The order of the fields is V gene, D gene, J gene, clone size, CDR3 protein, CDR3 DNA. The D gene is left open where the match is weak. The listing skips clone size in some rows; elsewhere it reads once, few, many or a size class.

>TRBV4-3|TRBD1|TRBJ1-2|NA
CASSQDPQGNYGYTF
TGCGCCAGCAGCCAAGATCCACAGGGGAACTATGGCTACACCTTC
>TRBV11-2|TRBD2|TRBJ2-3|few
CASSPRSSGSSGGDTQYF
TGTGCCAGCAGCCCACGCTCTAGCGGGAGCTCGGGAGGGGATACGCAGTATTTT
>TRBV7-2|TRBD2|TRBJ2-7|many
CASSLVGTRAYEQYF
TGTGCCAGCAGCTTAGTGGGGACTAGAGCCTACGAGCAGTACTTC
>TRBV7-2|NA|TRBJ1-2|NA
CASSLARVYGYTF
TGTGCCAGCAGCTTAGCCAGGGTCTATGGCTACACCTTC
>TRBV11-3|TRBD2|TRBJ2-1|few
CASSFRSGRDNEQFF
TGTGCCAGCAGCTTCCGAAGCGGGAGGGACAATGAGCAGTTCTTC
>TRBV4-2|NA|TRBJ2-3|few
CASSPAWGGSTDTQYF
TGTGCCAGCAGCCCCGCTTGGGGCGGGAGCACAGATACGCAGTATTTT
>TRBV12-3/TRBV12-4|TRBD1|TRBJ2-1|NA
CASSLGGQLYNEQFF
TGTGCCAGCAGTTTAGGGGGACAGCTTTACAATGAGCAGTTCTTC
>TRBV6-1|NA|TRBJ2-1|NA
CASSIERGNEQFF
TGTGCCAGCAGCATTGAGCGAGGCAATGAGCAGTTCTTC
>TRBV29-1|NA|TRBJ2-5|few
CSVVVFGALETQYF
TGCAGCGTTGTAGTCTTCGGGGCACTAGAGACCCAGTACTTC
>TRBV15|TRBD1|TRBJ2-7|many
CATSREIAGTGGIYEQYF
TGTGCCACCAGCAGAGAAATAGCCGGGACAGGGGGAATCTACGAGCAGTACTTC
>TRBV7-9|TRBD1|TRBJ2-2|few
CASSQPGTGRTGELFF
TGTGCCAGCAGCCAGCCCGGGACAGGGCGTACCGGGGAGCTGTTTTTT
>TRBV29-1|NA|TRBJ2-5|NA
CSVGYRVREETQYF
TGCAGCGTTGGCTACAGGGTAAGGGAAGAGACCCAGTACTTC
>TRBV5-1|NA|TRBJ1-1|few
CASTPQGRGRAEAFF
TGCGCCAGCACCCCCCAAGGCAGGGGACGGGCTGAAGCTTTCTTT